One and the same sample provided the 10 T cell receptor beta chains below, sequenced in a study of radiation and T cells in renal cell carcinoma (dated by TCRdb to about 2020). Library generation was performed with the immunoSEQ multiplex PCR assay. As stored in TCRdb, this immuneACCESS dataset retains in-frame rearrangements with V and J assigned. A fraction of the clones does not appear; measured against another copy, unresolved V genes explain less than half of the discrepancy, and the remainder lacks a known reason. The sample table records roughly 170,000 clones; less than 90% of these occur just once. Clones ranked in the top ten supply approximately 11% of the sample. The time point tag for this specimen amounts to: blood 4 weeks post-SBRT, at nephrectomy. The sample's treatment or condition, from its label and the paper: 15 Gy SBRT to primary tumor, nephrectomy 4 weeks later. The input for sequencing was blood, taken from a patient whose treatment included radiotherapy and nephrectomy. Receptor source: a woman aged 50 to 65 with renal cell carcinoma.

The chain recombines TRBV30 with TRBJ1-5; perhaps TRBD1 as D (5 bases). The V end was cut by 4 bases, the J end by 3 bases, with 13 bases between. The CDR3 is 14 amino acids. In germline, CDR1 is GTSNPN, CDR2 SVGIG (reference sequence). CDR3 bases: TGTGCCTGGACGAAGGGACGGGACAATCAGCCCCAGCATTTT. It encodes CAWTKGRDNQPQHF.

This sequence joins TRBV4-3 and TRBJ2-1, with D perhaps TRBD1 (6 bases). The CDR3 has 13 residues. Trimming stripped 6 bases from V and 6 bases from J, with 12 bases between. Germline CDR1 and CDR2: LGHNA and YSLEER. CDR3: CASRVYRVNEQFF. CDR3 in DNA: TGCGCCAGCAGAGTGTACAGGGTCAATGAGCAGTTCTTC.

CDR3 sequence (DNA): TGTGCCACCAGCAGGGACAACTATGGCTACACCTTC. Translating it yields CATSRDNYGYTF. V gene TRBV15 combines with J gene TRBJ1-2; no firm D call. The CDR3 is 12 amino acids. The V and J ends lost 3 bases and 2 bases respectively, with 4 bases between them. Germline V lookup: CDR1 LNHNV, CDR2 YYDKDF (reference sequence).

The V and J genes are TRBV11-1 and TRBJ2-7; D is ambiguous. Germline V gene sequence: CDR1 SGHAT, CDR2 FQDESV (reference sequence). CDR3 size: 14 residues. Trimming pared 0 bases from V and 2 bases from J, leaving 8 bases between. The chain's CDR3 is CASSLAGKPYEQYF. CDR3 sequence (DNA): TGTGCCAGCAGCTTAGCGGGGAAGCCCTACGAGCAGTACTTC.

The chain uses TRBV19 and TRBJ1-1; D unclear. Germline assignment: CDR1 LNHDA and CDR2 SQIVND (reference sequence). Trimming removed 5 bases from V and 6 bases from J, with 16 bases in between. This CDR3 has 14 amino acids. The CDR3 is CASSQALGAPEAFF. The CDR3 DNA sequence: TGTGCCAGTAGTCAGGCGCTGGGCGCCCCTGAAGCTTTCTTT.

This chain links TRBV25-1 with TRBJ1-5; a weak D match, TRBD1 (6 bases). Trimming left V 9 bases short and J 0 bases short, with 12 bases between. This CDR3 spans 14 amino acids. The germline gives CDR1 MGHDK, CDR2 SYGVNS. The CDR3 is CASSRQASNQPQHF. CDR3 sequence (DNA): TGTGCCAGTTCCCGACAGGCTAGCAATCAGCCCCAGCATTTT.

The V and J genes are TRBV7-2 and TRBJ2-2, with D possibly being TRBD1 (5 bases). This CDR3 has 15 residues. The V end lost 3 bases, the J end lost 4 bases, and 12 bases lay between the germline ends. CDR1 is SGHTA and CDR2 is FQGNSA in the germline V gene. Here the CDR3 DNA reads TGTGCCAGCAGCTTCCCCGACAGTAGCACCGGGGAGCTGTTTTTT. This translates into CASSFPDSSTGELFF.

The rearrangement joins TRBV7-9 to TRBJ1-2, with D unclear. Trimming took off 1 base at V and 5 bases at J, with 8 bases between the two ends. Germline values: CDR1 SEHNR, CDR2 FQNEAQ (reference sequence). This CDR3 comprises 13 residues. The CDR3 bases are TGTGCCAGCAGCTTAGGGGCGGCGTATGGCTACACCTTC. It yields the protein CASSLGAAYGYTF. Supplemented by reference TRBV7-9 and TRBJ1-2, the full variable domain reads DTGVSQNPRHKITKRGQNVTFRCDPISEHNRLYWYRQTLGQGPEFLTYFQNEAQLEKSRLLSDRFSAERPKGSFSTLEIQRTEQGDSAMYLCASSLGAAYGYTFGSGTRLTVV.

The chain has TRBV5-4 and TRBJ2-7; 7 positions agree with TRBD2. The trim removed 3 bases at V and 7 bases at J, leaving 10 bases unmatched. The CDR3 spans 14 residues. Germline CDR1 reads SGHNT; CDR2 reads YYREEE (reference sequence). The CDR3 DNA sequence: TGTGCCAGCAGCTCAGGGAGGGGACCCTTGGAGCAGTACTTC. As protein: CASSSGRGPLEQYF.

V gene TRBV5-1 combines with J gene TRBJ2-3; D ambiguous. Trimming removed 2 bases from V and 0 bases from J, with 13 bases in between. This CDR3 region has 16 residues. Germline assignment: CDR1 SGHRS and CDR2 YFSETQ. The DNA for the CDR3 is TGCGCCAGCAGCTTACACGGCCTGACTAGCACAGATACGCAGTATTTT. Translating it yields CASSLHGLTSTDTQYF.